One sample yielded the 7 T cell receptor beta chains listed below, sequenced in a study of cytomegalovirus exposure and HLA in healthy donors. Clones were sequenced by immunoSEQ multiplex PCR, and TCRdb holds only the in-frame ones, with some missing. The sample carries under 350,000 clones, about 86% recorded once. Material for sequencing was PBMCs. These receptors were obtained from a woman aged 18-29 years in good health and CMV-seronegative.

This clone was detected once. The chain uses TRBV9 and TRBJ1-5; D gene uncertain. The V end was cut by 3 bases, the J end by 7 bases, with 14 bases between. Germline V gene data show CDR1 as SGDLS and CDR2 as YYNGEE. This CDR3 has 14 amino acids. CDR3 sequence reads: CASSAARALQPQHF. The CDR3 nucleotides read TGTGCCAGCAGCGCCGCCCGAGCCCTCCAGCCCCAGCATTTT.

V is TRBV10-3 and J is TRBJ2-1, with D unresolved. V lost 6 bases, J lost 0 bases, and 12 bases lay in between. Germline CDR1 and CDR2: ENHRY and SYGVKD. CDR3 length: 15 amino acids. The CDR3 bases are TGTGCCATCAGAACAACAGAGAGCTCCTACAATGAGCAGTTCTTC. It translates to CAIRTTESSYNEQFF.

The rearrangement links TRBV19 to TRBJ1-6; D is perhaps TRBD1 (6 bases). Germline CDR1 and CDR2: LNHDA and SQIVND (reference sequence). The CDR3 consists of 15 residues. The V end was cut by 1 base, the J end by 10 bases, with 14 bases between. The CDR3 region is CASSIGFRGESPLHF. The CDR3 DNA reads as TGTGCCAGTAGTATAGGGTTCAGGGGAGAATCACCCCTCCACTTT.

The J gene is TRBJ2-7, the V gene TRBV4-2, with no clear D. V was clipped by 1 base and J by 0 bases, with 13 bases between them. CDR3 length: 16 amino acids. Germline values: CDR1 LGHNA, CDR2 YNFKEQ. The CDR3 DNA sequence: TGTGCCAGCAGCCAAGGAGTTAGTTCTATCTCCTACGAGCAGTACTTC. Protein: CASSQGVSSISYEQYF.

The J gene is TRBJ2-7, the V gene TRBV10-3; 10 bases fit TRBD1. The CDR3 is made up of 15 amino acids. Germline V lookup: CDR1 ENHRY, CDR2 SYGVKD. The V gene end was trimmed by 4 bases and the J gene end by 5 bases; junction bases not matched to a gene: 8. CDR3 DNA: TGTGCCATCAGTGCAGAAGGGACAGGGGCCAACGAGCAGTACTTC. It specifies CAISAEGTGANEQYF.

V usage is TRBV6-6 and J usage is TRBJ2-1, with D maybe TRBD2 (6 bases). Germline CDR1 and CDR2: MNHNY and SVGAGI (reference sequence). This CDR3 has 11 residues. The V end was cut by 2 bases, the J end by 13 bases, with 9 bases between. In DNA, the CDR3 is TGTGCCAGCAGTTACCGGGACTGTCAGTTCTTC. Its translation: CASSYRDCQFF.

The chain couples TRBV29-1 to TRBJ1-2, with TRBD1 matching 9 bases. CDR3 length: 14 amino acids. With V trimmed by 2 bases and J by 4 bases, 5 bases remained unmatched. Looked up from germline, CDR1 is SQVTM and CDR2 is ANQGSEA. The CDR3 nucleotides are TGCAGCGTTGAACCCGGGACAGGGTCCTATGGCTACACCTTC. Translated: CSVEPGTGSYGYTF.